One sample yielded the 9 T cell receptor beta chains listed below, sequenced in a study of regulatory T cells in long-lasting Graves disease. The time point was: persistent/refractory GD, antithyroid drugs over 5 years with positive TRAb. RNA isolated from PBMCs was used to make the TCR library. Building of the TCR beta libraries involved iRepertoire HTBI primers and Arm-PCR of CDR3 regions. TCRdb called the multiplex PCR reads again in MiXCR, with one record for every CDR3 protein. The sample lists a few hundred thousand distinct CDR3 sequences, around a quarter occurring once. The sequencing used peripheral blood mononuclear cells (PBMCs), collected when the disease was refractory, from a patient treated with antithyroid drugs. The receptors were gathered from a female donor with Graves disease.

The rearrangement uses TRBV5-1 and TRBJ1-1; the D gene is possibly TRBD1 (6 bases). Deletions cut 5 bases from V and 3 bases from J, with 11 bases between. The CDR3 runs to 13 residues. Germline lookup yields CDR1 SGHRS and CDR2 YFSETQ. CDR3 coding DNA: TGCGCCAGCAGTAGCAGGGGCCACACTGAAGCTTTCTTT. Translating it yields CASSSRGHTEAFF. The whole variable domain, filled in from reference TRBV5-1 and TRBJ1-1, reads KAGVTQTPRYLIKTRGQQVTLSCSPISGHRSVSWYQQTPGQGLQFLFEYFSETQRNKGNFPGRFSGRQFSNSRSEMNVSTLELGDSALYLCASSSRGHTEAFFGQGTRLTVV.

This clonotype has ten or more counts. The V and J genes are TRBV28 and TRBJ2-7, with TRBD2 matching 7 bases. Germline V gives CDR1 MDHEN, CDR2 SYDVKM. J gave up 4 bases and V 3 bases, and 9 bases lay outside the gene matches. This CDR3 is 15 amino acids long. The CDR3 region has the DNA TGTGCCAGCAGTTTCTTTTGGCGGGAGTGGTACGAGCAGTACTTC. Its translation: CASSFFWREWYEQYF.

This clonotype was found a few times. The J gene is TRBJ2-7, the V gene TRBV6-1; TRBD2 matches at 7 bases. After removal of 5 bases from V and 2 bases from J, the junction contained 6 bases not matched to a gene. The CDR3 is 14 residues long. CDR1 and CDR2 (germline): MNHNS, SASEGT. Here the CDR3 reads CASSIASGTYEQYF. DNA of the CDR3: TGTGCCAGCAGTATTGCTAGCGGTACCTACGAGCAGTACTTC.

Ten or more counts support this clonotype. This chain links TRBV7-2 with TRBJ1-5; 9 nucleotides line up with TRBD1. The V gene's germline CDR1 is SGHTA and CDR2 FQGNSA. Trimming cost V 5 bases and J 2 bases; bases outside gene matches: 1. This CDR3 has 14 amino acids. CDR3 protein: CASSRTGGNQPQHF. CDR3 coding DNA: TGTGCCAGCAGCCGGACAGGGGGCAATCAGCCCCAGCATTTT.

This clonotype was seen a few times. The CDR3 sequence: CASSLAELYNEQFF. CDR3 in DNA: TGTGCCAGCAGTTTGGCAGAACTCTACAATGAGCAGTTCTTC. This chain joins TRBV27 and TRBJ2-1; no clear D. The V and J ends lost 3 bases and 3 bases respectively, with 9 bases between them. This CDR3 contains 14 residues. Germline V CDR1 and CDR2: MNHEY, SMNVEV (reference sequence).

The rearrangement joins TRBV3-1 to TRBJ1-2; D remains ambiguous. Trimming cost V 2 bases and J 5 bases, with 12 bases left between them. This CDR3 has 14 amino acids. CDR1 is LGHDT and CDR2 is YNNKEL in the germline V gene (reference sequence). The CDR3 DNA is TGTGCCAGCAGCCAAAGCGAACTGCTTTATGGCTACACCTTC. Translation gives CASSQSELLYGYTF.

This clonotype occurred many times. The chain uses TRBV30 and TRBJ2-7, with D perhaps matching TRBD1 (6 bases). Trimming cost V 5 bases and J 2 bases, with 16 bases left between them. The CDR3 is made up of 14 amino acids. CDR1 GTSNPN and CDR2 SVGIG come from the germline V gene (reference sequence). The CDR3 loop reads CAWGKQGGTYEQYF. The CDR3, as DNA: TGTGCCTGGGGGAAACAGGGTGGTACCTACGAGCAGTACTTC.

This clonotype was seen repeatedly, ten times or more. The V and J genes are TRBV6-5 and TRBJ2-2; TRBD1 matches 7 bases. After removal of 1 base from V and 5 bases from J, the junction contained 10 bases not matched to a gene. The germline V gene has CDR1 MNHEY and CDR2 SVGAGI. The CDR3 is made up of 17 amino acids. CDR3 in DNA: TGTGCCAGCAGTTACTTTCCGCCAGGGACAGTAACCGGGGAGCTGTTTTTT. This encodes CASSYFPPGTVTGELFF.

This clonotype was observed a handful of times. The chain links TRBV7-2 to TRBJ2-4; 7 bases line up with TRBD2. V was clipped by 4 bases and J by 4 bases; unmatched bases: 7. Germline assignment: CDR1 SGHTA and CDR2 FQGNSA. The CDR3 is 15 residues long. In DNA form, the CDR3 reads TGTGCCAGCAGCTCGGCCCATAGCGGGAAAAACATTCAGTACTTC. Its translation: CASSSAHSGKNIQYF.